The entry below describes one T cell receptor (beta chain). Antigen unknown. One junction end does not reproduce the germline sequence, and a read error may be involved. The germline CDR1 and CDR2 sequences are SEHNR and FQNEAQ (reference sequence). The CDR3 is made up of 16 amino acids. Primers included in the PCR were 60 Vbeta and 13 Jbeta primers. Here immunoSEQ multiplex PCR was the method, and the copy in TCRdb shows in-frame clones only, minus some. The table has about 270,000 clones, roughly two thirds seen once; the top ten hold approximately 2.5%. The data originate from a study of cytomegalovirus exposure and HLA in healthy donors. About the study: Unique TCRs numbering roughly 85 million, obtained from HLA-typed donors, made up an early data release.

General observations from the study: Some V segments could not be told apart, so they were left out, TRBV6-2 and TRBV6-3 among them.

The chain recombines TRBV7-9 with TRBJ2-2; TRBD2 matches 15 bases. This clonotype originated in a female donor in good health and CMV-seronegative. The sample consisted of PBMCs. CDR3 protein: CSSSGLAGGRAGELFF. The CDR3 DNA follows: TGTTCCAGCAGCGGACTAGCGGGAGGGCGGGCCGGGGAGCTGTTTTTT.